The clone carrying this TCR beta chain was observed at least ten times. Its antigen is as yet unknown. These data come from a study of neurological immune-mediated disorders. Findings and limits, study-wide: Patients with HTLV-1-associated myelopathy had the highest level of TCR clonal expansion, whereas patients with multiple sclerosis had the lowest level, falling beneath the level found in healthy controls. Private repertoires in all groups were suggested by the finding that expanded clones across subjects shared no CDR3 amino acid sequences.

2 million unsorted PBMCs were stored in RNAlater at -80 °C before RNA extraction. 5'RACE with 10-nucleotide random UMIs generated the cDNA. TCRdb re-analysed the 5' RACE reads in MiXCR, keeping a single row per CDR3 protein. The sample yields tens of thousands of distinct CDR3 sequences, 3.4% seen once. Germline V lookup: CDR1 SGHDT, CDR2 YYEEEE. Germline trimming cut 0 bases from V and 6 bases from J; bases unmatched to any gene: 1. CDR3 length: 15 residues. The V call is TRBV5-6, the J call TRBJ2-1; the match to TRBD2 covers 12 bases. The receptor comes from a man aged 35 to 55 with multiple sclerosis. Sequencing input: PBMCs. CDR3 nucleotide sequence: TGTGCCAGCAGCTTGGGGACTAGCGGGGTCAATGAGCAGTTCTTC. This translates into CASSLGTSGVNEQFF.